A selection of T cell receptor beta chains follows, all from one sample in a study of cytomegalovirus exposure and HLA in healthy donors. Assay: immunoSEQ multiplex PCR; the TCRdb copy retains only in-frame clones and omits some. The table lists 200,000 or so clones, almost 85% of them singletons. Input material: PBMCs. The origin of the receptors is a boy aged 10-17 years in good health and CMV-seronegative. Each CDR3 is given with its conserved first and last residue. The order of the fields is J gene, D gene, clone size, V gene, CDR3 protein, CDR3 DNA. A D gene is named only where the DNA matches it firmly. Some rows have no size entry. The others give once, few or many, or a class for an expanded clone.

J gene: TRBJ2-7
D gene: TRBD2
clone size: few
V gene: TRBV5-5
CDR3 protein: CASSSTPSTSGGYEQYF
CDR3 DNA: TGTGCCAGCAGCTCCACCCCCTCTACTAGCGGGGGCTACGAGCAGTACTTC

J gene: TRBJ1-1
D gene: TRBD1
clone size: .
V gene: TRBV19
CDR3 protein: CASSIFGTAIAEAFF
CDR3 DNA: TGTGCCAGTAGTATTTTTGGGACAGCGATCGCTGAAGCTTTCTTT

J gene: TRBJ2-7
D gene: .
clone size: .
V gene: TRBV23-1
CDR3 protein: CASSQLGRRIGEQYF
CDR3 DNA: TGCGCCAGCAGTCAACTGGGCAGGCGAATAGGCGAGCAGTACTTC

J gene: TRBJ1-5
D gene: TRBD1
clone size: .
V gene: TRBV19
CDR3 protein: CASRPGQGNNQPQHF
CDR3 DNA: TGTGCCAGTAGACCGGGACAGGGCAACAATCAGCCCCAGCATTTT

J gene: TRBJ1-3
D gene: .
clone size: .
V gene: TRBV5-4
CDR3 protein: CASSLARGRSSGNTIYF
CDR3 DNA: TGTGCCAGCAGCTTGGCCCGTGGGCGCAGCTCTGGAAACACCATATATTTT

J gene: TRBJ2-5
D gene: .
clone size: .
V gene: TRBV7-9
CDR3 protein: CSSRGGGVTKETQYF
CDR3 DNA: TGTTCCAGCAGGGGCGGGGGAGTTACAAAAGAGACCCAGTACTTC

J gene: TRBJ2-7
D gene: .
clone size: .
V gene: TRBV27
CDR3 protein: CASSPEVSPYEQYF
CDR3 DNA: TGTGCCAGCAGCCCCGAGGTCAGCCCCTACGAGCAGTACTTC

J gene: TRBJ1-3
D gene: TRBD1
clone size: .
V gene: TRBV6-5
CDR3 protein: CASRTGSRGNTIYF
CDR3 DNA: TGTGCCAGCAGGACAGGGTCCCGCGGAAACACCATATATTTT

J gene: TRBJ2-3
D gene: .
clone size: once
V gene: TRBV6-1
CDR3 protein: CASGSSASPTDTQYF
CDR3 DNA: TGTGCCAGCGGTTCTAGCGCCTCCCCCACAGATACGCAGTATTTT

J gene: TRBJ1-4
D gene: TRBD1
clone size: .
V gene: TRBV29-1
CDR3 protein: CSVQTGVEKLFF
CDR3 DNA: TGCAGCGTTCAAACAGGGGTGGAAAAACTGTTTTTT

J gene: TRBJ2-7
D gene: .
clone size: .
V gene: TRBV5-1
CDR3 protein: CASTKGGGTRSYEQYF
CDR3 DNA: TGCGCCAGCACCAAAGGTGGCGGGACGCGGTCCTACGAGCAGTACTTC

J gene: TRBJ2-2
D gene: TRBD2
clone size: .
V gene: TRBV13
CDR3 protein: CASSLGHGSGTGGELFF
CDR3 DNA: TGTGCCAGCAGCTTAGGCCACGGTAGCGGGACCGGCGGGGAGCTGTTTTTT

J gene: TRBJ1-5
D gene: TRBD1
clone size: .
V gene: TRBV27
CDR3 protein: CASSSSRRGNQPQHF
CDR3 DNA: TGTGCCAGCTCCTCGTCGCGCAGGGGGAATCAGCCCCAGCATTTT

J gene: TRBJ1-1
D gene: .
clone size: .
V gene: TRBV9
CDR3 protein: CASSATRGGSTEAFF
CDR3 DNA: TGTGCCAGCAGCGCAACCAGGGGAGGGAGCACTGAAGCTTTCTTT

J gene: TRBJ2-2
D gene: TRBD1
clone size: .
V gene: TRBV4-3
CDR3 protein: CASSQGTGTDGELFF
CDR3 DNA: TGCGCCAGCAGCCAGGGGACAGGAACAGACGGGGAGCTGTTTTTT

J gene: TRBJ1-5
D gene: .
clone size: once
V gene: TRBV2
CDR3 protein: CASSEISGYQPQHF
CDR3 DNA: TGTGCCAGCAGTGAAATTAGTGGTTATCAGCCCCAGCATTTT

J gene: TRBJ2-6
D gene: TRBD1
clone size: .
V gene: TRBV10-3
CDR3 protein: CAISEFRTGSSGANVLTF
CDR3 DNA: TGTGCCATCAGTGAATTCAGGACAGGGAGCTCTGGGGCCAACGTCCTGACTTTC

J gene: TRBJ2-5
D gene: .
clone size: .
V gene: TRBV6-1
CDR3 protein: CASQERGTYQETQYF
CDR3 DNA: TGTGCCAGTCAGGAGAGGGGGACGTACCAAGAGACCCAGTACTTC

J gene: TRBJ2-5
D gene: .
clone size: few
V gene: TRBV7-8
CDR3 protein: CASSTGRETQYF
CDR3 DNA: TGTGCCAGCAGCACAGGGAGAGAGACCCAGTACTTC

J gene: TRBJ2-5
D gene: .
clone size: .
V gene: TRBV5-4
CDR3 protein: CASSFSKGSWGTQYF
CDR3 DNA: TGTGCCAGCAGCTTTTCCAAGGGGTCGTGGGGGACCCAGTACTTC

J gene: TRBJ2-7
D gene: TRBD1
clone size: .
V gene: TRBV19
CDR3 protein: CASSQSGSGQGGYEQYF
CDR3 DNA: TGTGCCAGTAGCCAATCTGGCTCGGGACAGGGAGGCTACGAGCAGTACTTC

J gene: TRBJ2-6
D gene: .
clone size: .
V gene: TRBV27
CDR3 protein: CASSLYRAGANVLTF
CDR3 DNA: TGTGCCAGCAGCTTATACAGGGCTGGGGCCAACGTCCTGACTTTC

J gene: TRBJ2-2
D gene: TRBD2
clone size: .
V gene: TRBV6-1
CDR3 protein: CASTKSGTNTGELFF
CDR3 DNA: TGTGCCAGCACTAAAAGCGGGACGAACACCGGGGAACTGTTTTTT

J gene: TRBJ2-5
D gene: TRBD2
clone size: .
V gene: TRBV5-4
CDR3 protein: CASSPAGIAGAGETQYF
CDR3 DNA: TGTGCCAGCAGCCCTGCAGGGATAGCGGGAGCAGGGGAGACCCAGTACTTC

J gene: TRBJ2-7
D gene: .
clone size: .
V gene: TRBV5-1
CDR3 protein: CASSLDYEQYF
CDR3 DNA: TGCGCCAGCAGCCTAGACTACGAGCAGTACTTC

J gene: TRBJ2-7
D gene: .
clone size: .
V gene: TRBV28
CDR3 protein: CASSPGPHEQYF
CDR3 DNA: TGTGCCAGCAGCCCAGGCCCCCACGAGCAGTACTTC

J gene: TRBJ2-1
D gene: TRBD2
clone size: once
V gene: TRBV27
CDR3 protein: CASSIAGLAEVEQFF
CDR3 DNA: TGTGCCAGCTCCATCGCGGGACTAGCGGAAGTTGAGCAGTTCTTC

J gene: TRBJ2-3
D gene: TRBD1
clone size: .
V gene: TRBV7-3
CDR3 protein: CASSPQPGQITDTQYF
CDR3 DNA: TGTGCCAGCAGCCCTCAGCCGGGACAGATAACAGATACGCAGTATTTT

J gene: TRBJ1-1
D gene: TRBD1
clone size: .
V gene: TRBV7-2
CDR3 protein: CASSLLVGGRAEAFF
CDR3 DNA: TGTGCCAGCAGCTTACTTGTAGGGGGCCGAGCTGAAGCTTTCTTT

J gene: TRBJ2-7
D gene: TRBD2
clone size: .
V gene: TRBV6-1
CDR3 protein: CASSVPSGLAREQYF
CDR3 DNA: TGTGCCAGCAGTGTCCCATCCGGACTAGCGCGCGAGCAGTACTTC

J gene: TRBJ2-1
D gene: .
clone size: .
V gene: TRBV29-1
CDR3 protein: CSVSALNEQFF
CDR3 DNA: TGCAGCGTGAGCGCCCTCAATGAGCAGTTCTTC

J gene: TRBJ2-1
D gene: .
clone size: .
V gene: TRBV27
CDR3 protein: CASSRLNLAYNEQFF
CDR3 DNA: TGTGCCAGCAGCCGACTAAATCTCGCCTACAATGAGCAGTTCTTC

J gene: TRBJ1-2
D gene: .
clone size: .
V gene: TRBV7-3
CDR3 protein: CASSPLGEGGYTF
CDR3 DNA: TGTGCCAGCAGCCCGCTGGGGGAGGGTGGCTACACCTTC

J gene: TRBJ2-7
D gene: .
clone size: .
V gene: TRBV2
CDR3 protein: CASSYTRTYYEQYF
CDR3 DNA: TGTGCCAGCAGTTATACTCGGACATACTACGAGCAGTACTTC

J gene: TRBJ2-7
D gene: .
clone size: .
V gene: TRBV4-3
CDR3 protein: CASSQDLGAGYEQYF
CDR3 DNA: TGCGCCAGCAGCCAAGATCTCGGAGCGGGCTACGAGCAGTACTTC

J gene: TRBJ1-2
D gene: TRBD1
clone size: .
V gene: TRBV9
CDR3 protein: CASSSGTGISGYTF
CDR3 DNA: TGTGCCAGCAGCAGCGGGACAGGGATCTCAGGCTACACCTTC

J gene: TRBJ1-5
D gene: TRBD1
clone size: .
V gene: TRBV5-6
CDR3 protein: CASSLGQGIGNQPQHF
CDR3 DNA: TGTGCCAGCAGCTTAGGACAGGGGATAGGCAATCAGCCCCAGCATTTT

J gene: TRBJ1-2
D gene: .
clone size: .
V gene: TRBV13
CDR3 protein: CASSLVGHEANYGYTF
CDR3 DNA: TGTGCCAGCAGCTTAGTGGGTCACGAGGCTAACTATGGCTACACCTTC

J gene: TRBJ1-2
D gene: TRBD1
clone size: .
V gene: TRBV28
CDR3 protein: CASSSGTGMFYGYTF
CDR3 DNA: TGTGCCAGCAGTTCTGGGACAGGGATGTTCTATGGCTACACCTTC

J gene: TRBJ2-2
D gene: .
clone size: .
V gene: TRBV7-9
CDR3 protein: CASSFGDTGELFF
CDR3 DNA: TGTGCCAGCAGCTTCGGGGACACCGGGGAGCTGTTTTTT

J gene: TRBJ1-1
D gene: .
clone size: .
V gene: TRBV27
CDR3 protein: CASSYSLNTEAFF
CDR3 DNA: TGTGCCAGCAGTTACAGCTTGAACACTGAAGCTTTCTTT

J gene: TRBJ2-5
D gene: TRBD2
clone size: .
V gene: TRBV4-1
CDR3 protein: CASSPHGGRVGKTQYF
CDR3 DNA: TGCGCCAGCAGCCCCCATGGCGGGAGGGTCGGTAAGACCCAGTACTTC

J gene: TRBJ1-2
D gene: .
clone size: .
V gene: TRBV30
CDR3 protein: CAWNRNGYTF
CDR3 DNA: TGTGCCTGGAACAGGAACGGCTACACCTTC

J gene: TRBJ2-7
D gene: TRBD2
clone size: .
V gene: TRBV29-1
CDR3 protein: CSVCGDYAGPTYEQYF
CDR3 DNA: TGCAGCGTTTGCGGGGACTATGCAGGACCGACCTATGAGCAGTACTTC

J gene: TRBJ1-2
D gene: TRBD1
clone size: once
V gene: TRBV7-3
CDR3 protein: CASSPQTGMPNYGYTF
CDR3 DNA: TGTGCCAGCAGCCCCCAGACAGGGATGCCTAACTATGGCTACACCTTC

J gene: TRBJ1-1
D gene: .
clone size: .
V gene: TRBV5-4
CDR3 protein: CASRSLRERNTEAFF
CDR3 DNA: TGTGCCAGCAGATCCCTCAGGGAAAGGAACACTGAAGCCTTCTTT

J gene: TRBJ2-7
D gene: .
clone size: .
V gene: TRBV4-1
CDR3 protein: CASSPSLVYGEQYF
CDR3 DNA: TGCGCCAGCAGCCCTAGCTTAGTCTACGGCGAGCAGTACTTC

J gene: TRBJ2-5
D gene: TRBD2
clone size: .
V gene: TRBV6-1
CDR3 protein: CASRNPTGTRETQYF
CDR3 DNA: TGTGCCAGCAGAAATCCAACCGGGACTAGGGAGACCCAGTACTTC

J gene: TRBJ2-7
D gene: .
clone size: .
V gene: TRBV2
CDR3 protein: CAGNRGGSTEQYF
CDR3 DNA: TGTGCCGGAAACAGGGGGGGTAGTACCGAGCAGTACTTC

J gene: TRBJ2-1
D gene: .
clone size: .
V gene: TRBV7-9
CDR3 protein: CASRGAKVQFF
CDR3 DNA: TGTGCCAGCCGGGGGGCGAAGGTGCAGTTCTTC

J gene: TRBJ1-1
D gene: TRBD1
clone size: .
V gene: TRBV15
CDR3 protein: CATSSTGVNTEAFF
CDR3 DNA: TGTGCCACCAGCAGTACAGGGGTTAACACTGAAGCTTTCTTT

J gene: TRBJ1-1
D gene: TRBD1
clone size: .
V gene: TRBV7-2
CDR3 protein: CASSLVRGRVSNTEAFF
CDR3 DNA: TGTGCCAGCAGCTTGGTCAGGGGGCGTGTATCGAACACTGAAGCTTTCTTT

J gene: TRBJ1-1
D gene: .
clone size: .
V gene: TRBV30
CDR3 protein: CAYLLRANTEAFF
CDR3 DNA: TGTGCCTACCTACTCAGGGCGAACACTGAAGCTTTCTTT

J gene: TRBJ2-1
D gene: TRBD1
clone size: .
V gene: TRBV27
CDR3 protein: CASSRDRDNEQFF
CDR3 DNA: TGTGCCAGCAGTAGGGACAGGGACAATGAGCAGTTCTTC

J gene: TRBJ1-5
D gene: .
clone size: .
V gene: TRBV6-1
CDR3 protein: CASSDTANQPQHF
CDR3 DNA: TGTGCCAGCAGTGATACAGCAAATCAGCCCCAGCATTTT

J gene: TRBJ2-5
D gene: .
clone size: .
V gene: TRBV21-1
CDR3 protein: CASSKVLAGAPETQYF
CDR3 DNA: TGTGCCAGCAGCAAAGTACTAGCGGGAGCCCCAGAGACCCAGTACTTC

J gene: TRBJ2-5
D gene: .
clone size: once
V gene: TRBV12-5
CDR3 protein: CASGLVMGAGEETQYF
CDR3 DNA: TGTGCTAGTGGTTTGGTAATGGGAGCAGGAGAGGAGACCCAGTACTTC

J gene: TRBJ1-5
D gene: .
clone size: .
V gene: TRBV13
CDR3 protein: CASSLQGINQPQHF
CDR3 DNA: TGTGCCAGCAGCTTACAGGGGATAAATCAGCCCCAGCATTTT